The clone carrying this T cell receptor beta chain has just a few counts. This specimen comes from a study of T cells in Graves' hyperthyroidism and ophthalmopathy. Amplified TCR beta CDR3 regions derived from RNA transcripts. Researchers ran a first-round RT-PCR on the TCR CDR3 using the HTBI primer set. TCRdb used MiXCR to reprocess the multiplex PCR reads, holding one entry per CDR3 protein. This sample has over 700,000 distinct CDR3 sequences, with over 35% found just once. This CDR3 contains 13 residues. The germline V gene encodes CDR1 DFQATT and CDR2 SNEGSKA (reference sequence). V dropped 3 bases and J dropped 4 bases, with 12 bases sitting between them.

The J gene is TRBJ1-2, the V gene TRBV20-1; D call uncertain. The clonotype was recovered from a young man with Graves' hyperthyroidism. Material: blood. The CDR3 DNA reads as TGCAGTGCTAGCGGGCAGGTTCTCTATGGCTACACCTTC. Translation gives CSASGQVLYGYTF.